Sequencing of this TCR beta chain was carried out in a study of T cells after yellow fever vaccination. The sample holds many counts of this clonotype. Its specificity is not known. The study made its TCR cDNA through 5'RACE template switching. That step introduced a universal primer site along with UMIs. One entry per CDR3 protein results from TCRdb running MiXCR on the 5' RACE reads. The table records about 69,000 distinct CDR3 sequences, around 6.2% of them present only once. Broader study findings: Subsequent to the booster, the majority of primary-vaccination clones reappeared (around 95% CD4, more than 70% CD8).

CDR1 is MNHEY and CDR2 is SVGAGI in the germline V gene. V was clipped by 6 bases and J by 2 bases, with 8 bases between them. The CDR3 is 13 residues long. Material: CD4+ T cells sorted from PBMCs, obtained about 2 weeks after the first yellow fever vaccination. J is TRBJ2-1 and V is TRBV6-5; TRBD2 might be the D (5 bases). This TCR was sampled from a man between 18 and 29 years old who received the YFV17D yellow fever vaccine. The CDR3 loop reads CASRRVTYNEQFF. DNA of the CDR3: TGTGCCAGCAGGAGGGTTACCTACAATGAGCAGTTCTTC.